This passage covers 20 T cell receptor beta chains from one sample sequenced in a study of identifying expanded T cells in peripheral blood. Assay: immunoSEQ multiplex PCR; the TCRdb copy retains only in-frame clones and omits some. The sample yields around 90,000 clones, about 91% seen once. The sequenced sample was blood. The receptor source for this set is a person between 18 and 75 years old in good health.

V is TRBV27 and J is TRBJ2-7; D unclear. The CDR3 runs 13 residues. CDR1 is MNHEY and CDR2 is SMNVEV in the germline V gene (reference sequence). Trimming took 4 bases from V and 0 from J, leaving 7 bases between them. CDR3 residues: CASSSVSSYEQYF. CDR3 in DNA: TGTGCCAGCAGTTCCGTCAGCTCCTACGAGCAGTACTTC.

V and J are TRBV7-2 and TRBJ2-3, with 9 positions matching TRBD1. This CDR3 spans 15 amino acids. Trimming cost V 5 bases and J 2 bases; bases outside gene matches: 5. Per germline, CDR1 SGHTA and CDR2 FQGNSA. The CDR3: CASSPWTGDTDTQYF. DNA of the CDR3: TGTGCCAGCAGCCCTTGGACAGGGGACACAGATACGCAGTATTTT.

The chain couples TRBV5-1 to TRBJ1-6, with D unresolved. The germline gives CDR1 SGHRS, CDR2 YFSETQ. This CDR3 is built from 13 residues. The V end was cut by 4 bases, the J end by 8 bases, with 10 bases between. CDR3 loop: CASSQEGYSPLHF. For the CDR3, the DNA is TGCGCCAGCAGCCAGGAAGGGTATTCACCCCTCCACTTT.

The chain is built from TRBV11-2 and TRBJ2-1; 7 bases line up with TRBD1. The trim removed 6 bases at V and 1 base at J, leaving 6 bases unmatched. There are 15 residues in the CDR3. Germline V gives CDR1 SGHAT, CDR2 FQNNGV. The DNA of the CDR3 is TGTGCCAGCAGTTCTACGGGACAGTCCTACAATGAGCAGTTCTTC. It yields the protein CASSSTGQSYNEQFF.

The chain combines TRBV5-1 with TRBJ2-7, with 10 bases aligning to TRBD2. CDR3 size: 16 residues. V shed 2 bases and J 2 bases; nucleotides not matched to a gene: 7. CDR1 SGHRS and CDR2 YFSETQ come from the germline V gene. For the CDR3, the DNA is TGCGCCAGCAGCTTCGGGGCTAGCGGGAGCACCTACGAGCAGTACTTC. As protein: CASSFGASGSTYEQYF.

V gene TRBV27 combines with J gene TRBJ1-5, with a weak D call TRBD1 (5 bases). V shed 3 bases and J shed 7 bases, with 10 bases lying between them. Germline V CDR1 and CDR2: MNHEY, SMNVEV (reference sequence). This CDR3 is 13 amino acids long. The CDR3, as DNA: TGTGCCAGCAGTTTTGGGGGGGGACAGCCCCAGCATTTT. This translates into CASSFGGGQPQHF.

J is TRBJ2-1 and V is TRBV6-1; D is uncertain. Trimming took off 1 base at V and 10 bases at J, with 20 bases between the two ends. From germline, CDR1 is MNHNS and CDR2 SASEGT. This CDR3 is built from 16 residues. The CDR3 nucleotides are TGTGCCAGCAGTGAAGAGGGCGGCGCACCCTCTTGGGAGCAGTTCTTC. Translation gives CASSEEGGAPSWEQFF.

The chain recombines TRBV7-2 with TRBJ2-3; a weak D match, TRBD2 (5 bases). With 5 bases removed from V and 6 bases from J, the gap between germline ends came to 15 bases. The CDR3 loop spans 14 amino acids. Germline V gene data show CDR1 as SGHTA and CDR2 as FQGNSA. The CDR3 is CASSPWVGGDTQYF. The DNA of the CDR3 is TGTGCCAGCAGCCCCTGGGTCGGCGGGGATACGCAGTATTTT.

Only one count was recorded for this clone. The chain uses TRBV5-1 and TRBJ2-6; no reliable D call. Trimming took 1 base from V and 2 from J, leaving 7 bases between them. This CDR3 spans 15 amino acids. CDR1 is SGHRS and CDR2 is YFSETQ in the germline V gene. CDR3 in amino acids: CASSLSTAGANVLTF. In nucleotides, the CDR3 is TGCGCCAGCAGCTTGAGCACAGCTGGGGCCAACGTCCTGACTTTC.

V is TRBV21-1 and J is TRBJ1-1; TRBD1 is taken as the D call from the table, unchecked against the DNA. TRBV21-1 is a pseudogene segment. The CDR3 length is 16 residues. CDR3 in amino acids: CASSKDQGRMNTEAFF. The CDR3 DNA reads TGTGCCAGCAGCAAAGATCAGGGGCGGATGAACACTGAAGCTTTCTTT.

The genes are TRBV19 and TRBJ2-7, with a weak D call TRBD1 (5 bases). This CDR3 is 13 amino acids long. Germline V gene sequence: CDR1 LNHDA, CDR2 SQIVND (reference sequence). Between the trimmed V and J ends, which lost 4 bases and 6 bases, there was a span of 13 bases. DNA of the CDR3: TGTGCCAGTAGTACCCAGGGATGGACCGAGCAGTACTTC. Its protein product is CASSTQGWTEQYF. Full variable domain (missing parts from reference TRBV19 and TRBJ2-7): DGGITQSPKYLFRKEGQNVTLSCEQNLNHDAMYWYRQDPGQGLRLIYYSQIVNDFQKGDIAEGYSVSREKKESFPLTVTSAQKNPTAFYLCASSTQGWTEQYFGPGTRLTVT.

The CDR3 DNA follows: TGTGCCACCAGCGCAGGGGCAGAGTCACCCCTCCACTTT. Translation gives CATSAGAESPLHF. The chain employs TRBV15 and TRBJ1-6; possibly TRBD1 for D (6 bases). The CDR3 sequence is 13 residues long. Looked up from germline, CDR1 is LNHNV and CDR2 is YYDKDF (reference sequence). Deletions cut 5 bases from V and 10 bases from J, with 12 bases between. The variable domain in full, completed from reference TRBV15 and TRBJ1-6, reads DAMVIQNPRYQVTQFGKPVTLSCSQTLNHNVMYWYQQKSSQAPKLLFHYYDKDFNNEADTPDNFQSRRPNTSFCFLDIRSPGLGDTAMYLCATSAGAESPLHFGNGTRLTVT.

The rearrangement joins TRBV13 to TRBJ2-2, with 11 positions matching TRBD2. From germline, CDR1 is PRHDT and CDR2 FYEKMQ (reference sequence). V dropped 8 bases and J dropped 4; count of bases not matched to a gene: 12. The CDR3 totals 17 residues. CDR3 DNA sequence: TGTGCCAGCCGACGACAGAGGGGGACTAGCGGCACCGGGGAGCTGTTTTTT. As protein: CASRRQRGTSGTGELFF.

The chain combines TRBV27 with TRBJ2-1, with 7 bases fitting TRBD2. This CDR3 spans 15 amino acids. Germline trimming cut 3 bases from V and 5 bases from J; bases unmatched to any gene: 7. Germline V lookup: CDR1 MNHEY, CDR2 SMNVEV (reference sequence). The CDR3 loop reads CASSFGWGGNNEQFF. Here the CDR3 DNA reads TGTGCCAGCAGTTTTGGGTGGGGGGGAAACAATGAGCAGTTCTTC.

This rearrangement joins TRBV5-3 to TRBJ2-2; 8 bases agree with TRBD1. TRBV5-3 is an ORF for which the function is uncertain. Trimming took 0 bases from V and 1 from J; bases not matched to a gene: 11. The CDR3 consists of 19 residues. The CDR3 sequence is CARSLASRDRRGNTGELFF. The CDR3 coding sequence is TGTGCCAGAAGCTTGGCCTCTCGGGACAGGAGGGGGAACACCGGGGAGCTGTTTTTT.

The chain uses TRBV6-1 and TRBJ2-4, with D maybe TRBD2 (6 bases). The CDR3 has 14 amino acids. Between the trimmed V and J ends, which lost 4 bases and 6 bases, there was a span of 13 bases. Germline lookup yields CDR1 MNHNS and CDR2 SASEGT. The CDR3 loop reads CASSGGAEGNIQYF. DNA of the CDR3: TGTGCCAGCAGTGGAGGGGCGGAGGGAAACATTCAGTACTTC.

The chain links TRBV5-1 to TRBJ2-3; no definite D call. Trimming stripped 2 bases from V and 4 bases from J, with 5 bases between. The CDR3 consists of 12 residues. Germline V lookup: CDR1 SGHRS, CDR2 YFSETQ. CDR3 region: CASSFEADTQYF. The CDR3 coding sequence is TGCGCCAGCAGCTTCGAGGCAGATACGCAGTATTTT.

The rearrangement uses TRBV6-4 and TRBJ2-4, with 8 nucleotides matching TRBD2. There are 15 residues in the CDR3. CDR1 and CDR2 from the germline V gene are MRHNA and SNTAGT. Trimming removed 0 bases from V and 6 bases from J; junction bases left unmatched: 4. The CDR3 region is CASSDSQSGRNIQYF. The DNA of the CDR3 is TGTGCCAGCAGTGACTCCCAAAGCGGGAGAAACATTCAGTACTTC.

This chain joins TRBV10-3 and TRBJ2-1, with D perhaps TRBD2 (6 bases). The CDR3 runs 16 residues. CDR1 and CDR2 (germline): ENHRY, SYGVKD. V was pared by 0 bases and J by 4 bases, with 13 bases between. The CDR3 nucleotides are TGTGCCATCAGTGAGTCCCCTATGGACTATTACAATGAGCAGTTCTTC. As protein: CAISESPMDYYNEQFF.

V gene TRBV9 combines with J gene TRBJ2-3; no firm D call. The V end was cut by 4 bases, the J end by 2 bases, with 14 bases between. The CDR3 runs to 15 residues. In germline, CDR1 is SGDLS, CDR2 YYNGEE. This chain's CDR3 is CASSTEAEYTDTQYF. The CDR3 coding sequence is TGTGCCAGCAGCACCGAGGCAGAGTACACAGATACGCAGTATTTT.